The following is a TCR beta chain sequence with its context. This sample was included in a study of PD-1 blockade in mismatch repair-deficient tumors. The CDR3 sequence is 15 residues long. The ends were cut back, 5 bases at V and 4 bases at J, with 18 bases in the middle. Germline V lookup: CDR1 SGHRS, CDR2 YFSETQ. Produced via immunoSEQ multiplex PCR; TCRdb's table is partial and in-frame only. The sample has 20,000 to 25,000 clones, roughly four fifths seen once. This sequence was found in an adult with mismatch repair-deficient cancer. This material consisted of peripheral blood, taken 2 weeks after starting pembrolizumab. The chain couples TRBV5-1 to TRBJ1-1, with D maybe TRBD1 (6 bases). The chain's CDR3 is CASRNLRGSSTEAFF. In DNA form, the CDR3 reads TGCGCCAGCAGAAATCTCAGGGGTAGTAGCACTGAAGCTTTCTTT.